Listed here are 15 T cell receptor beta chains from one sample, sequenced in a study of T cell responses to AZD1222 COVID-19 vaccine. The repertoire was sequenced with immunoSEQ multiplex PCR; TCRdb's copy has only in-frame clones and lacks some. Of 100,000 to 120,000 clones in the sample, around 90% are singletons; the top ten hold less than 4%. The sample was peripheral blood, taken on day 0 of MenACWY control vaccination. The receptors were gathered from an adult in good health.

Concerning this clone itself: The junction shows a germline mismatch at one end, possibly a read error. The CDR3 DNA reads as TGTGCTAGCAGCCCAGGGGGTCGGGAGACCCAGTACTTC. Translation: CASSPGGRETQYF. The chain joins TRBV7-7 to TRBJ2-5; 7 bases agree with TRBD1. Germline V CDR1 and CDR2: SSHAT, FNYEAQ (reference sequence). The CDR3 is made up of 13 amino acids.

The chain links TRBV7-9 to TRBJ1-6; D call uncertain. V was clipped by 1 base and J by 14 bases, with 9 bases between them. CDR1 and CDR2 (germline): SEHNR, FQNEAQ (reference sequence). This CDR3 spans 12 amino acids. In DNA form, the CDR3 reads TGTGCCAGCAGCTTAGAGGCACGGGCCCTCCACTTT. This sequence encodes CASSLEARALHF. Together with reference TRBV7-9 and TRBJ1-6, the CDR3 gives the full variable domain: DTGVSQNPRHKITKRGQNVTFRCDPISEHNRLYWYRQTLGQGPEFLTYFQNEAQLEKSRLLSDRFSAERPKGSFSTLEIQRTEQGDSAMYLCASSLEARALHFGNGTRLTVT.

The CDR3 spells CASSYQVVNPEAFF. CDR3 DNA sequence: TGTGCCAGCAGTTACCAGGTGGTTAATCCTGAAGCTTTCTTT. This rearrangement joins TRBV6-2 or TRBV6-3 to TRBJ1-1; D is unresolved. V shed 2 bases and J shed 6 bases, with 13 bases lying between them. Germline V gives CDR1 MNHEY, CDR2 SVGEGT. The CDR3 has 14 amino acids.

This chain connects TRBV9 to TRBJ1-2; D uncertain. The germline gives CDR1 SGDLS, CDR2 YYNGEE. The germline V and J ends were trimmed by 2 bases and 1 base, with 15 bases remaining between them. The CDR3 extends over 16 amino acids. Written as DNA, the CDR3 is TGTGCCAGCAGCGTCGAGTTTTGGCCGAATAACTATGGCTACACCTTC. It is translated as CASSVEFWPNNYGYTF.

V is TRBV12-1 and J is TRBJ2-1; the D call TRBD1 from the table was never checked on the DNA. TRBV12-1 corresponds to a pseudogene. This CDR3 comprises 16 residues. In DNA form, the CDR3 reads TGTGCCAGCAGCCCCCGGCCGGCAGGGGGCTTGGATGAGCAGTTCTTC. Its protein is CASSPRPAGGLDEQFF.

This chain links TRBV19 with TRBJ1-5; unclear D gene. Germline loops: CDR1 LNHDA, CDR2 SQIVND (reference sequence). The CDR3 covers 13 residues. With 3 bases removed from V and 4 bases from J, the gap between germline ends came to 7 bases. DNA of the CDR3: TGTGCCAGTAGTATTACCGCAAATCAGCCCCAGCATTTT. It is translated as CASSITANQPQHF.

The chain employs TRBV5-4 and TRBJ1-3; 8 nucleotides align to TRBD1. Germline V gives CDR1 SGHNT, CDR2 YYREEE (reference sequence). This CDR3 spans 15 amino acids. Trimming at V came to 4 bases and at J to 0 bases, leaving 3 bases not matched to a gene. The DNA for the CDR3 is TGTGCCAGCAGCATCACAGGGGGCTCTGGAAACACCATATATTTT. Protein sequence: CASSITGGSGNTIYF.

J is TRBJ1-1 and V is TRBV28; the D gene is possibly TRBD1 (5 bases). V dropped 1 base and J dropped 5 bases, with 14 bases sitting between them. This CDR3 has 15 amino acids. Germline V lookup: CDR1 MDHEN, CDR2 SYDVKM. CDR3: CASSLYGRADTEAFF. DNA for the CDR3: TGTGCCAGCAGTTTATATGGCAGGGCGGATACTGAAGCTTTCTTT.

The chain combines TRBV7-3 with TRBJ1-2; TRBD1 aligns across 8 bases. The J segment lost 8 bases and the V segment lost 5 bases, leaving 7 bases of the junction unmatched. There are 13 residues in the CDR3. The germline CDR1 and CDR2 sequences are SGHTA and FQGTGA. The CDR3 nucleotides read TGTGCCAGCAGCGTCGACAGGGGAGGCGGCTACACCTTC. It codes for CASSVDRGGGYTF.

The V gene is TRBV10-3, the J gene TRBJ1-3; tentatively, D is TRBD1 (6 bases). The CDR3 has 17 residues. Trimming took 0 bases from V and 0 from J, leaving 12 bases between them. Germline V gene sequence: CDR1 ENHRY, CDR2 SYGVKD. This chain's CDR3 is CAISESTTGLSGNTIYF. The DNA of the CDR3 is TGTGCCATCAGTGAGTCGACTACAGGGCTCTCTGGAAACACCATATATTTT.

The chain combines TRBV27 with TRBJ1-5; D is ambiguous. V lost 3 bases and J 4 bases, leaving 4 bases between the germline ends. The CDR3 is 12 amino acids. The germline gives CDR1 MNHEY, CDR2 SMNVEV (reference sequence). CDR3 DNA: TGTGCCAGCAGTTTCCAGAATCAGCCCCAGCATTTT. Amino acid sequence: CASSFQNQPQHF.

The chain combines TRBV5-1 with TRBJ2-2; D perhaps matches TRBD1 (5 bases). The germline gives CDR1 SGHRS, CDR2 YFSETQ. The length of the CDR3 is 16 residues. V lost 0 bases, J lost 6 bases, and 15 bases lay in between. CDR3 residues: CASSLAARKGSGELFF. CDR3 sequence (DNA): TGCGCCAGCAGCTTGGCGGCTAGAAAGGGGTCCGGGGAGCTGTTTTTT.

V gene TRBV10-2 combines with J gene TRBJ1-5; D is ambiguous. The V end lost 5 bases, the J end lost 5 bases, and 7 bases lay between the germline ends. CDR3 size: 12 residues. CDR1 and CDR2 (germline): WSHSY, SAAADI. The CDR3 nucleotides are TGCGCCAGCAGTAGACACGATCAGCCCCAGCATTTT. Translating gives CASSRHDQPQHF.

V and J are TRBV7-3 and TRBJ1-6; the D is unclear. The V end was cut by 6 bases, the J end by 9 bases, with 15 bases between. Germline lookup yields CDR1 SGHTA and CDR2 FQGTGA. The CDR3 sequence is 14 residues long. DNA of the CDR3: TGTGCCAGCAGTCCCTCCCCCCCTCCTTCACCCCTCCACTTT. Translation: CASSPSPPPSPLHF.

The V gene is TRBV4-2, the J gene TRBJ1-2; a weak D match, TRBD1 (5 bases). Germline V gene sequence: CDR1 LGHNA, CDR2 YNFKEQ. The CDR3 is made up of 15 amino acids. Trimming took 0 bases from V and 7 from J, leaving 15 bases between them. The CDR3 region is CASSQDTRDPRGYTF. In nucleotides, the CDR3 is TGTGCCAGCAGCCAAGATACAAGGGACCCTCGTGGCTACACCTTC.